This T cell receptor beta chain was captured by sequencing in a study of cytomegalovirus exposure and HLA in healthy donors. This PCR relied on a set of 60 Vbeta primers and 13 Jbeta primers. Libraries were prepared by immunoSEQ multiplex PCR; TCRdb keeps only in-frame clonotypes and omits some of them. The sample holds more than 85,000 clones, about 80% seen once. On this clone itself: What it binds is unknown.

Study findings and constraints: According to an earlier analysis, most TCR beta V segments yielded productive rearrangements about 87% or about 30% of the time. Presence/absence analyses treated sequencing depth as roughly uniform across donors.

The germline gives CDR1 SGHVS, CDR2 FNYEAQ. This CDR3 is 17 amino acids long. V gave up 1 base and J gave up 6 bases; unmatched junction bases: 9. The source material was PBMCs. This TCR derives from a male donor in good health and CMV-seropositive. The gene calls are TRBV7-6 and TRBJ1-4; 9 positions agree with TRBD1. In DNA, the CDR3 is TGTGCCAGCAGCTTAGGTCCCCCGGGACAGGGCTATGAAAAACTGTTTTTT. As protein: CASSLGPPGQGYEKLFF.